The 25 T cell receptor beta chains below were found in one sample sequenced in a study of shared clonotypes between healthy human individuals. The table came from immunoSEQ multiplex PCR; TCRdb's copy has only in-frame clones and leaves some out. The top ten hold 1.2% of the sample, which has 1.4 million to 1.5 million clones, around 97% seen once. Sequenced: naive CD4+ T cells sorted from blood. Specified subset: CD45RA+ positively selected. These receptor sequences come from a man aged 25 to 45 in good health.

The rearrangement links TRBV5-1 to TRBJ2-3; D may be TRBD1 (5 bases). There are 14 residues in the CDR3. Germline V CDR1 and CDR2: SGHRS, YFSETQ. Trimming pared 5 bases from V and 0 bases from J, leaving 10 bases between. In DNA form, the CDR3 reads TGCGCCAGCAGTCGGACAACTAGCACAGATACGCAGTATTTT. Translated, it gives CASSRTTSTDTQYF.

V is TRBV7-2 and J is TRBJ2-3, with D tentatively TRBD1 or TRBD2 (5 bases each). Germline CDR1 reads SGHTA; CDR2 reads FQGNSA. CDR3 length: 15 amino acids. Between the trimmed V and J ends, which lost 1 base and 1 base, there was a span of 9 bases. Written as DNA, the CDR3 is TGTGCCAGCAGCTTAGGGGGACCTCGCACAGATACGCAGTATTTT. It specifies CASSLGGPRTDTQYF.

The gene calls are TRBV14 and TRBJ2-7; 8 nucleotides match TRBD2. The germline V gene encodes CDR1 SGHDN and CDR2 FVKESK. This CDR3 is 15 amino acids long. The J segment lost 3 bases and the V segment lost 4 bases, leaving 8 bases of the junction unmatched. In DNA form, the CDR3 reads TGTGCCAGCAGCCGTAGCGGGACCGTCCTCTACGAGCAGTACTTC. Amino acid sequence: CASSRSGTVLYEQYF.

V usage is TRBV19 and J usage is TRBJ2-7, with D possibly TRBD2 on 5 matching bases. The germline V gene encodes CDR1 LNHDA and CDR2 SQIVND (reference sequence). V lost 3 bases to trimming and J lost 1 base, with 13 bases between them. The CDR3 contains 15 residues. CDR3 coding DNA: TGTGCCAGTAGTATCGTGGGAGACTCGTCCTACGAGCAGTACTTC. This sequence encodes CASSIVGDSSYEQYF.

The V call is TRBV10-3, the J call TRBJ2-3; tentative D call: TRBD2 (5 bases). Germline V gives CDR1 ENHRY, CDR2 SYGVKD. With 0 bases removed from V and 3 bases from J, the gap between germline ends came to 13 bases. This CDR3 region has 16 residues. For the CDR3, the DNA is TGTGCCATCAGTGAGTCGAGGGCACCAGTAACAGATACGCAGTATTTT. Translation: CAISESRAPVTDTQYF.

Comment on this clone: This sample includes further DNA sequences coding for the same CDR3. This sequence joins TRBV9 and TRBJ1-2, with 9 bases fitting TRBD1. V was pared by 3 bases and J by 2 bases, with 2 bases of the junction left unmatched. Germline CDR1 is SGDLS and CDR2 is YYNGEE. The CDR3 sequence is 14 residues long. CDR3: CASSEGQGNYGYTF. The CDR3 DNA reads TGTGCCAGCAGCGAAGGACAGGGGAACTATGGCTACACCTTC.

This clone was seen just once. The CDR3 here is CSVVDPGTTNEKLFF. The CDR3 nucleotides are TGCAGCGTTGTGGACCCGGGAACAACTAATGAAAAACTGTTTTTT. This chain joins TRBV29-1 and TRBJ1-4; D not certain. The CDR3 extends over 15 amino acids. CDR1 is SQVTM and CDR2 is ANQGSEA in the germline V gene. V lost 4 bases, J lost 0 bases, and 12 bases lay in between.

A remark on this clone: Other DNA sequences in this specimen translate into the identical CDR3. This chain connects TRBV27 to TRBJ1-5; D is perhaps TRBD1 (5 bases). The CDR3 spans 13 residues. CDR1 and CDR2 (germline): MNHEY, SMNVEV (reference sequence). V lost 3 bases, J lost 5 bases, and 8 bases lay in between. The CDR3 nucleotides are TGTGCCAGCAGTTTTAGGGGAGATCAGCCCCAGCATTTT. Residues: CASSFRGDQPQHF.

Concerning this clone: Within the sample, other DNA sequences also encode this same CDR3. This sequence joins TRBV9 and TRBJ2-2; D is undetermined. Looked up from germline, CDR1 is SGDLS and CDR2 is YYNGEE. This CDR3 spans 13 amino acids. Trimming shortened V by 2 bases and J by 5 bases, and 7 bases separated the two germline ends. CDR3 residues: CASSVGRTGELFF. CDR3 in DNA: TGTGCCAGCAGCGTTGGACGAACCGGGGAGCTGTTTTTT.

The chain joins TRBV19 to TRBJ1-2, with a possible D match to TRBD1 (6 bases). The germline gives CDR1 LNHDA, CDR2 SQIVND (reference sequence). CDR3 length equals 15 residues. With 3 bases removed from V and 4 bases from J, the gap between germline ends came to 15 bases. This chain's CDR3 is CASSIGRTVIYGYTF. The CDR3 coding sequence is TGTGCCAGTAGTATCGGAAGGACAGTCATCTATGGCTACACCTTC.

With regard to this clone: The same CDR3 also results from other DNA sequences found in this sample. The chain employs TRBV5-1 and TRBJ2-1; D is uncertain. V lost 0 bases and J lost 0, with 7 bases in between. CDR3 length equals 15 residues. From germline, CDR1 is SGHRS and CDR2 YFSETQ. The CDR3 is CASSLDGLSYNEQFF. For the CDR3, the DNA is TGCGCCAGCAGCTTGGACGGGCTCTCCTACAATGAGCAGTTCTTC.

In DNA form, the CDR3 reads TGTGCCAGCAGTTTCGGGAGGCAAATGAACACTGAAGCTTTCTTT. This sequence encodes CASSFGRQMNTEAFF. The chain employs TRBV27 and TRBJ1-1, with D unclear. Trimming cost V 3 bases and J 0 bases, with 11 bases left between them. The CDR3 is 15 amino acids. In germline, CDR1 is MNHEY, CDR2 SMNVEV (reference sequence).

The genes are TRBV15 and TRBJ2-7; 11 bases line up with TRBD2. Per the germline V gene, CDR1 is LNHNV and CDR2 is YYDKDF (reference sequence). This CDR3 spans 16 amino acids. The V and J ends lost 0 bases and 3 bases, in that order; junction bases with no gene match: 4. The chain's CDR3 is CATSRDLTSGSYEQYF. DNA for the CDR3: TGTGCCACCAGCAGAGATCTTACTAGCGGGAGCTACGAGCAGTACTTC.

CDR3 protein: CASSLLGSKLFF. The CDR3 coding sequence is TGTGCCAGCAGTTTATTAGGATCAAAACTGTTTTTT. The rearrangement uses TRBV28 and TRBJ1-4; D gene uncertain. The germline V gene has CDR1 MDHEN and CDR2 SYDVKM. The CDR3 is made up of 12 amino acids. The V end was cut by 1 base, the J end by 10 bases, with 7 bases between.

In this sample, this clone turned up once. V gene TRBV29-1 combines with J gene TRBJ2-7, with D possibly matching TRBD1 (6 bases). Trimming removed 1 base at V and 4 bases at J, with 11 bases between. Per germline, CDR1 SQVTM and CDR2 ANQGSEA. The CDR3 totals 13 residues. The CDR3 here is CSVEATGEYEQYF. CDR3 DNA: TGCAGCGTTGAAGCGACAGGCGAATACGAGCAGTACTTC.

The V and J genes are TRBV5-1 and TRBJ2-5; D gene uncertain. V lost 6 bases to trimming and J lost 2 bases, with 11 bases between them. Germline CDR1 and CDR2: SGHRS and YFSETQ. This CDR3 has 13 amino acids. The CDR3 bases are TGCGCCAGCAATGCCCAACCTCAAGAGACCCAGTACTTC. As protein: CASNAQPQETQYF.

This clone was seen once. CDR3 region: CASSWDRLTQETQYF. The CDR3 DNA reads TGTGCCAGCAGCTGGGATAGACTAACACAAGAGACCCAGTACTTC. The chain is built from TRBV5-4 and TRBJ2-5, with D possibly matching TRBD2 (5 bases). CDR1 SGHNT and CDR2 YYREEE come from the germline V gene (reference sequence). The CDR3 totals 15 residues. V lost 3 bases and J lost 2, with 14 bases in between.

Concerning this clone itself: Other DNA sequences in this specimen translate into the identical CDR3. The genes are TRBV5-1 and TRBJ1-5; no clear D. The germline CDR1 and CDR2 sequences are SGHRS and YFSETQ. V was cut by 0 bases and J by 1 base, with 8 bases left in between. This CDR3 is 15 amino acids long. The CDR3 loop reads CASSLGGGSNQPQHF. CDR3 DNA: TGCGCCAGCAGCTTGGGGGGAGGGAGCAATCAGCCCCAGCATTTT.

The chain uses TRBV5-1 and TRBJ2-5, with 8 bases matching TRBD1. This CDR3 contains 14 residues. CDR1 is SGHRS and CDR2 is YFSETQ in the germline V gene. The V gene end was trimmed by 6 bases and the J gene end by 2 bases; junction bases not matched to a gene: 6. CDR3 nucleotides: TGCGCCAGCACTAAGACAGGGGATCAAGAGACCCAGTACTTC. Protein product: CASTKTGDQETQYF.

The gene calls are TRBV27 and TRBJ1-2, with a weak D call TRBD1 (5 bases). Trimming removed 3 bases from V and 2 bases from J, with 19 bases in between. This CDR3 contains 17 residues. Germline CDR1 MNHEY, CDR2 SMNVEV (reference sequence). The CDR3 region is CASSFLPLGVGNYGYTF. CDR3 coding DNA: TGTGCCAGCAGTTTTTTGCCATTAGGGGTAGGGAACTATGGCTACACCTTC.

V and J are TRBV5-1 and TRBJ2-3; D may match TRBD1 or TRBD2 (6 bases each). V was pared by 2 bases and J by 2 bases, with 12 bases between. The CDR3 consists of 15 residues. Germline values: CDR1 SGHRS, CDR2 YFSETQ. This chain's CDR3 is CASSFRGGTTDTQYF. In DNA, the CDR3 is TGCGCCAGCAGCTTCAGGGGAGGCACCACAGATACGCAGTATTTT.

The J gene is TRBJ1-5, the V gene TRBV5-5, with 9 bases lining up with TRBD1. The CDR3 spans 18 residues. Germline V lookup: CDR1 SGHKS, CDR2 YYEKEE (reference sequence). The junction had 9 bases not matched to a gene; V was cut back by 1 base and J by 1 base. The CDR3 DNA follows: TGTGCCAGCAGCTTGTTGGGACAGGGATGGGGAAGCAATCAGCCCCAGCATTTT. Encoded protein: CASSLLGQGWGSNQPQHF.

V and J are TRBV10-3 and TRBJ1-5; D is unresolved. V shed 2 bases and J shed 4 bases, with 3 bases lying between them. The length of the CDR3 is 12 residues. Germline V gives CDR1 ENHRY, CDR2 SYGVKD. CDR3 loop: CAISETNQPQHF. The CDR3 nucleotides are TGTGCCATCAGTGAGACAAATCAGCCCCAGCATTTT.

The chain is built from TRBV2 and TRBJ2-5, with 8 bases identical to TRBD2. The CDR3 spans 13 residues. Trimming at V came to 11 bases and at J to 2 bases, leaving 7 bases not matched to a gene. Germline assignment: CDR1 SNHLY and CDR2 FYNNEI. The CDR3 region is CARKRESQETQYF. CDR3 sequence (DNA): TGTGCCCGCAAGCGGGAGTCACAAGAGACCCAGTACTTC.

This sequence joins TRBV19 and TRBJ2-7; 8 bases fit TRBD1. The CDR3 covers 17 residues. CDR1 is LNHDA, CDR2 SQIVND, per germline (reference sequence). V shed 1 base and J 2 bases; nucleotides not matched to a gene: 10. As DNA, the CDR3 is TGTGCCAGTAGTATAGCGCGGGGACAGGCCGGACCCTACGAGCAGTACTTC. Its translation: CASSIARGQAGPYEQYF.